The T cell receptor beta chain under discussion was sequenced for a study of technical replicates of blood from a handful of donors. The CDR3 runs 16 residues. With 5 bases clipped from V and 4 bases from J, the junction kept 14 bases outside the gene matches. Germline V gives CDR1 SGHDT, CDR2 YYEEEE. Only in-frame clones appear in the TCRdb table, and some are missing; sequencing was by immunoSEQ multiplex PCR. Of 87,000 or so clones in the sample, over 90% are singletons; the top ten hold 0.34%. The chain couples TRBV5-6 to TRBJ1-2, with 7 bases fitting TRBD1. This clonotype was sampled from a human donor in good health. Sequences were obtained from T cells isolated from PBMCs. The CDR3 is CASSQLGTVLTYGYTF. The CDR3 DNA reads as TGTGCCAGCAGTCAGTTGGGGACAGTTCTGACCTATGGCTACACCTTC.